A single sample is the source of the 12 T cell receptor beta chains below, sequenced in a study of blood T cell repertoires in COVID-19. Clones were sequenced by immunoSEQ multiplex PCR, and TCRdb holds only the in-frame ones, with some missing. Of 90,000 or so clones in the sample, about 85% are singletons; the top ten hold 24%. Input material: peripheral blood. Source of these receptors: a human donor in a cohort sampled during active COVID-19.

The rearrangement uses TRBV9 and TRBJ2-6; D gene unclear. Trimming stripped 0 bases from V and 0 bases from J, with 13 bases between. There are 18 residues in the CDR3. Germline assignment: CDR1 SGDLS and CDR2 YYNGEE. CDR3 sequence reads: CASSVASTPDSGANVLTF. Here the CDR3 DNA reads TGTGCCAGCAGCGTAGCTAGTACCCCCGACTCTGGGGCCAACGTCCTGACTTTC.

The rearrangement links TRBV11-2 to TRBJ2-7, with no clear D. V lost 7 bases, J lost 0 bases, and 13 bases lay in between. Germline V lookup: CDR1 SGHAT, CDR2 FQNNGV. The CDR3 covers 14 residues. CDR3 residues: CASIEQTGSYEQYF. The CDR3 bases are TGTGCCAGCATCGAGCAGACGGGCTCCTACGAGCAGTACTTC.

This clone was counted once. V is TRBV6-5 and J is TRBJ2-1; 7 nucleotides match TRBD1. CDR1 and CDR2 from the germline V gene are MNHEY and SVGAGI. J was trimmed by 0 bases and V by 5 bases; bases with no gene match: 4. CDR3 length: 15 residues. CDR3 sequence reads: CASSPGQDSYNEQFF. In nucleotides, the CDR3 is TGTGCCAGCAGTCCTGGACAGGACTCCTACAATGAGCAGTTCTTC.

This clone was seen only a few times. The rearrangement joins TRBV7-8 to TRBJ2-4; TRBD2 is a possible D gene (6 bases). Deletions cut 8 bases from V and 7 bases from J, with 21 bases between. CDR1 and CDR2 from the germline V gene are SGHVS and FQNEAQ. The CDR3 spans 15 residues. The CDR3 DNA is TGTGCCAGCGGCCGGGGACTGGGAGAGGTTAACATTCAGTACTTC. Amino acid sequence: CASGRGLGEVNIQYF.

The genes are TRBV4-2 and TRBJ1-1; TRBD1 is a possible D gene (5 bases). V was clipped by 2 bases and J by 1 base, with 11 bases between them. The CDR3 runs 15 residues. Germline V gene data show CDR1 as LGHNA and CDR2 as YNFKEQ. CDR3 DNA sequence: TGTGCCAGCAGCCAACACCCCGACAGGAACACTGAAGCTTTCTTT. Residues: CASSQHPDRNTEAFF.

This clone has more than one count but fewer than ten. The chain joins TRBV19 to TRBJ2-7, with TRBD1 matching over 9 bases. CDR3 length: 13 residues. Germline values: CDR1 LNHDA, CDR2 SQIVND (reference sequence). V was clipped by 6 bases and J by 4 bases; unmatched bases: 4. CDR3 nucleotide sequence: TGTGCCAGTAGCGAACAGGGGGCGTACGAGCAGTACTTC. The encoded protein is CASSEQGAYEQYF.

Only a few counts were recorded for this clone. The V gene is TRBV7-8, the J gene TRBJ2-7; D perhaps matches TRBD2 (6 bases). Trimming took 1 base from V and 3 from J, leaving 16 bases between them. Germline values: CDR1 SGHVS, CDR2 FQNEAQ. The CDR3 has 16 residues. CDR3 in DNA: TGTGCCAGCAGCTTAGGAGGCGGGAATTTGGGCTACGAGCAGTACTTC. Translation gives CASSLGGGNLGYEQYF.

There are many counts of this clone. V gene TRBV7-8 combines with J gene TRBJ2-5; TRBD2 is a possible D gene (5 bases). CDR3 length: 14 residues. V shed 2 bases and J shed 0 bases, with 7 bases lying between them. Per the germline V gene, CDR1 is SGHVS and CDR2 is FQNEAQ. The CDR3 is CASSLPGNQETQYF. CDR3 DNA: TGTGCCAGCAGCTTACCCGGGAACCAAGAGACCCAGTACTTC.

This clone appeared a few times. Other DNA sequences in the same sample also yield this CDR3. The chain joins TRBV5-1 to TRBJ2-1, with D possibly TRBD2 on 6 matching bases. Germline V CDR1 and CDR2: SGHRS, YFSETQ. The germline V and J ends were trimmed by 6 bases and 0 bases, with 10 bases remaining between them. This CDR3 region has 14 residues. CDR3 DNA: TGCGCCAGCACGTTGGGGGGCTCCTACAATGAGCAGTTCTTC. Amino acids: CASTLGGSYNEQFF. Together with reference TRBV5-1 and TRBJ2-1, the CDR3 gives the full variable domain: KAGVTQTPRYLIKTRGQQVTLSCSPISGHRSVSWYQQTPGQGLQFLFEYFSETQRNKGNFPGRFSGRQFSNSRSEMNVSTLELGDSALYLCASTLGGSYNEQFFGPGTRLTVL.

This sequence joins TRBV24-1 and TRBJ2-5; possibly TRBD1 for D (5 bases). Germline V gives CDR1 KGHDR, CDR2 SFDVKD. Trimming removed 1 base at V and 1 base at J, with 9 bases between. The CDR3 runs to 15 residues. As DNA, the CDR3 is TGTGCCACCAGTGATTTCGGTGGGGCCCAAGAGACCCAGTACTTC. Protein product: CATSDFGGAQETQYF.

The rearrangement links TRBV5-6 to TRBJ2-1, with 8 bases matching TRBD2. The trim removed 4 bases at V and 9 bases at J, leaving 21 bases unmatched. The CDR3 runs 18 residues. Germline lookup yields CDR1 SGHDT and CDR2 YYEEEE. The CDR3 sequence: CASSHGRLAGTIAGEQFF. DNA for the CDR3: TGTGCCAGCAGCCATGGGAGGTTAGCGGGGACCATAGCGGGTGAGCAGTTCTTC.

Only a few counts were recorded for this clone. The CDR3 DNA follows: TGCGCCAGCTCGCCTATCATGGACACTGAAGCTTTCTTT. Its protein is CASSPIMDTEAFF. The chain joins TRBV5-1 to TRBJ1-1; D is ambiguous. Trimming cost V 7 bases and J 3 bases, with 13 bases left between them. The CDR3 consists of 13 residues. CDR1 and CDR2 from the germline V gene are SGHRS and YFSETQ. The whole variable domain, filled in from reference TRBV5-1 and TRBJ1-1, reads KAGVTQTPRYLIKTRGQQVTLSCSPISGHRSVSWYQQTPGQGLQFLFEYFSETQRNKGNFPGRFSGRQFSNSRSEMNVSTLELGDSALYLCASSPIMDTEAFFGQGTRLTVV.